The next 2 T cell receptor beta chains were all read from a single sample in a study of blood T cell repertoires in COVID-19. The data were produced by immunoSEQ multiplex PCR, yet TCRdb's version contains in-frame clones alone and is incomplete. The sample contains 60,000 to 85,000 clones, approximately 86% of which appear only once. Sequencing was carried out using peripheral blood. These receptors were taken from a human donor in a cohort sampled during active COVID-19.

V usage is TRBV10-3 and J usage is TRBJ2-7; 11 nucleotides line up with TRBD2. Looked up from germline, CDR1 is ENHRY and CDR2 is SYGVKD. The ends lost 6 bases at V and 3 bases at J; junction bases unmatched: 7. The CDR3 is 15 residues long. The CDR3 DNA reads as TGTGCCATCAGACCCACCGGGACTAGCGGCTACGAGCAGTACTTC. Translation: CAIRPTGTSGYEQYF.

This chain connects TRBV19 to TRBJ1-6; the D is unclear. Germline V gene data show CDR1 as LNHDA and CDR2 as SQIVND (reference sequence). The CDR3 is 15 residues long. The V gene lost 6 bases and the J gene lost 0 bases, with 9 bases spanning the gap. The CDR3 sequence is CASSVKSSYNSPLHF. CDR3 nucleotides: TGTGCCAGTAGCGTAAAGAGCTCCTATAATTCACCCCTCCACTTT.